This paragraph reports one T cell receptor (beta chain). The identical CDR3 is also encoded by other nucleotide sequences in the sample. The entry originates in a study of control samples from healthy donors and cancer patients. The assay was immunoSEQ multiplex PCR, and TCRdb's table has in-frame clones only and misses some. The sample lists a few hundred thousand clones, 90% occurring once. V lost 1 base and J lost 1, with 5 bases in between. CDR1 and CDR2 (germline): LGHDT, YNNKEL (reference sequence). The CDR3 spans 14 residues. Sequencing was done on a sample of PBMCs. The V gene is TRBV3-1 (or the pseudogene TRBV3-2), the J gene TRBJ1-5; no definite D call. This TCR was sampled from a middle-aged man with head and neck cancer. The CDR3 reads CASSQGQSNQPQHF. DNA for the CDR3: TGTGCCAGCAGCCAAGGACAAAGCAATCAGCCCCAGCATTTT.